One sample yielded the 24 T cell receptor beta chains listed below, sequenced in a study of STAT3 mutations in large granular lymphocyte leukemia. Study outcomes and limitations: In T-cell large granular lymphocyte leukemia, about half of patients showed multiple immunodominant subclonotypes.

Profiling relied on immunoSEQ multiplex PCR, and the TCRdb table lists in-frame clones only, not all of them. This table holds tens of thousands of clones, less than 95% found once. For these TCRs, the target antigens are not known. Sequencing was done on a sample of peripheral blood mononuclear cells. The receptor source for this set is a man in his forties with T-cell large granular lymphocyte leukemia. Some clones in this sample may be carry-over from other donors' samples.

The table lists this clone with a count of one. The CDR3 DNA reads TGTGCCAGCAGCTCGTGGACACCCGGGGGGAACACTGAAGCTTTCTTT. Protein: CASSSWTPGGNTEAFF. The V call is TRBV13, the J call TRBJ1-1; weak D call: TRBD1 (5 bases). The CDR3 is 16 residues long. The V end lost 4 bases, the J end lost 1 base, and 16 bases lay between the germline ends. Germline values: CDR1 PRHDT, CDR2 FYEKMQ (reference sequence).

The chain couples TRBV5-6 to TRBJ1-6; 7 bases are shared with TRBD1. The CDR3 consists of 15 residues. V was pared by 3 bases and J by 9 bases, with 9 bases of the junction left unmatched. From germline, CDR1 is SGHDT and CDR2 YYEEEE. CDR3 protein: CASSYYDRVGSPLHF. DNA for the CDR3: TGTGCCAGCAGCTATTACGACAGGGTGGGTTCACCCCTCCACTTT.

This chain links TRBV6-5 with TRBJ2-7; TRBD2 might be the D (5 bases). There are 15 residues in the CDR3. CDR1 and CDR2 from the germline V gene are MNHEY and SVGAGI. Trimming took 6 bases from V and 0 from J, leaving 15 bases between them. The CDR3 loop is CASRVTAGSSYEQYF. The CDR3 nucleotides read TGTGCCAGCAGAGTTACAGCTGGGAGCTCCTACGAGCAGTACTTC.

The chain links TRBV7-2 to TRBJ1-2; D call uncertain. Trimming pared 1 base from V and 2 bases from J, leaving 8 bases between. There are 14 residues in the CDR3. Germline values: CDR1 SGHTA, CDR2 FQGNSA. The CDR3 nucleotides are TGTGCCAGCAGCTTAGGACGTTTAAACTATGGCTACACCTTC. Its protein is CASSLGRLNYGYTF.

The genes are TRBV4-1 and TRBJ2-5; D is uncertain. The V gene's germline CDR1 is MGHRA and CDR2 YSYEKL. CDR3 length equals 17 residues. The V end was cut by 7 bases, the J end by 0 bases, with 21 bases between. The CDR3 region has the DNA TGCGCCAGCACCCCGACACACAGAGACCTGTACCAAGAGACCCAGTACTTC. Translated: CASTPTHRDLYQETQYF.

The CDR3 here is CASSRGQGVTEAFF. CDR3 in DNA: TGTGCCAGCAGCCGGGGACAGGGGGTCACTGAAGCTTTCTTT. The gene calls are TRBV5-4 and TRBJ1-1; 11 nucleotides agree with TRBD1. The CDR3 spans 14 residues. Trimming removed 4 bases from V and 4 bases from J; junction bases left unmatched: 3. The germline V gene encodes CDR1 SGHNT and CDR2 YYREEE (reference sequence).

This sequence joins TRBV19 and TRBJ2-7, with 9 bases matching TRBD1. The CDR3 has 15 residues. Germline values: CDR1 LNHDA, CDR2 SQIVND (reference sequence). V was pared by 5 bases and J by 1 base, with 6 bases of the junction left unmatched. The CDR3 DNA follows: TGTGCCAGTAGTCCCGGACAGGGGTCGTCCTACGAGCAGTACTTC. Translation gives CASSPGQGSSYEQYF.

The V call is TRBV30, the J call TRBJ1-6; no firm D call. This CDR3 region has 14 residues. From germline, CDR1 is GTSNPN and CDR2 SVGIG (reference sequence). Written as DNA, the CDR3 is TGTGCATCCGGAGGCCGGAAAGCGGGATCACCCCTCCACTTT. Translation gives CASGGRKAGSPLHF.

This chain uses TRBV28 with TRBJ1-1; the match to TRBD1 covers 9 bases. The junction had 10 bases not matched to a gene; V was cut back by 5 bases and J by 6 bases. This CDR3 is 15 amino acids long. Germline V CDR1 and CDR2: MDHEN, SYDVKM. The CDR3 reads CASSKLGTGHAEAFF. The CDR3 nucleotides are TGTGCCAGCAGTAAACTAGGGACAGGGCACGCTGAAGCTTTCTTT.

The chain combines TRBV30 with TRBJ1-3; no firm D call. This CDR3 region has 14 residues. V was shortened by 0 bases and J by 2 bases, with 8 bases between the two germline ends. The germline V gene encodes CDR1 GTSNPN and CDR2 SVGIG (reference sequence). This CDR3 reads CAWSVGGAGNTIYF. DNA of the CDR3: TGTGCCTGGAGTGTTGGTGGGGCTGGAAACACCATATATTTT.

The chain carries TRBV2 and TRBJ1-3; D is undetermined. The germline CDR1 and CDR2 sequences are SNHLY and FYNNEI. Trimming pared 10 bases from V and 0 bases from J, leaving 13 bases between. The CDR3 runs 14 residues. CDR3 sequence: CAIYPLGSGNTIYF. The CDR3 nucleotides read TGTGCCATCTACCCTCTCGGCTCTGGAAACACCATATATTTT.

This chain's CDR3 is CASSEGYGGDNYGYTF. CDR3 nucleotide sequence: TGTGCCAGCAGTGAAGGTTACGGGGGAGATAACTATGGCTACACCTTC. V gene TRBV2 combines with J gene TRBJ1-2, with D tentatively TRBD1 (5 bases). The germline V gene has CDR1 SNHLY and CDR2 FYNNEI. The CDR3 has 16 residues. V lost 1 base and J 1 base, leaving 13 bases between the germline ends.

The gene calls are TRBV5-1 and TRBJ2-3, with D hard to call. The CDR3 loop spans 14 amino acids. Between the trimmed V and J ends, which lost 5 bases and 5 bases, there was a span of 15 bases. The V gene's germline CDR1 is SGHRS and CDR2 YFSETQ. CDR3: CASSRVATGDTQYF. CDR3 bases: TGCGCCAGCAGTAGGGTCGCCACGGGAGATACGCAGTATTTT.

V is TRBV27 and J is TRBJ2-7; tentative D call: TRBD1 (5 bases). This CDR3 is built from 13 residues. With 2 bases removed from V and 3 bases from J, the gap between germline ends came to 8 bases. CDR1 is MNHEY and CDR2 is SMNVEV in the germline V gene (reference sequence). CDR3 sequence reads: CASSLSQGYEQYF. CDR3 DNA: TGTGCCAGCAGTTTAAGCCAGGGCTACGAGCAGTACTTC.

This chain links TRBV4-3 with TRBJ2-1, with 8 bases fitting TRBD2. CDR3 length: 15 residues. Per the germline V gene, CDR1 is LGHNA and CDR2 is YSLEER. J was trimmed by 4 bases and V by 6 bases; bases with no gene match: 8. This CDR3 is CASRRGRGEYNEQFF. The CDR3 nucleotides read TGCGCCAGCAGAAGAGGGCGGGGGGAATACAATGAGCAGTTCTTC.

The V and J genes are TRBV7-9 and TRBJ2-7; TRBD1 is a possible D gene (5 bases). Per germline, CDR1 SEHNR and CDR2 FQNEAQ (reference sequence). This CDR3 is 13 amino acids long. V was pared by 8 bases and J by 0 bases, with 11 bases between. The DNA for the CDR3 is TGTGCCAGCGCTGTGACAGCCTCCTACGAGCAGTACTTC. Translated, it gives CASAVTASYEQYF.

This clone occurred once. The V and J genes are TRBV5-1 and TRBJ1-2; TRBD1 agrees at 7 bases. The trim removed 4 bases at V and 4 bases at J, leaving 7 bases unmatched. The germline CDR1 and CDR2 sequences are SGHRS and YFSETQ. The CDR3 is made up of 14 amino acids. CDR3 DNA: TGCGCCAGCAGCGAGGAGGGACAGAGCTATGGCTACACCTTC. Amino acid sequence: CASSEEGQSYGYTF.

This chain uses TRBV29-1 with TRBJ2-7, with 9 bases lining up with TRBD1. The CDR3 is 12 amino acids. The V gene's germline CDR1 is SQVTM and CDR2 ANQGSEA. Trimming at V came to 6 bases and at J to 7 bases, leaving 7 bases not matched to a gene. CDR3 loop: CSVGGTGKEQYF. As DNA, the CDR3 is TGCAGCGTGGGGGGGACAGGGAAGGAGCAGTACTTC.

V gene TRBV9 combines with J gene TRBJ2-5; D is uncertain. This CDR3 comprises 14 residues. Germline CDR1 reads SGDLS; CDR2 reads YYNGEE. Trimming removed 0 bases from V and 2 bases from J, with 8 bases in between. CDR3 amino acids: CASSVGVLQETQYF. The CDR3 DNA sequence: TGTGCCAGCAGCGTAGGAGTCTTACAAGAGACCCAGTACTTC.

This sequence joins TRBV4-1 and TRBJ1-3, with unresolved D. V was cut by 4 bases and J by 5 bases, with 15 bases left in between. Germline CDR1 is MGHRA and CDR2 is YSYEKL. The CDR3 contains 15 residues. CDR3 residues: CASSPTTGSRNTIYF. CDR3 DNA: TGCGCCAGCAGCCCCACGACTGGGTCCAGAAACACCATATATTTT.

The rearrangement joins TRBV5-3 to TRBJ2-5; D possibly corresponds to TRBD1 (6 bases). Being an ORF, TRBV5-3 has a function that is uncertain. This CDR3 region has 14 residues. V was pared by 3 bases and J by 6 bases, with 15 bases between. The CDR3 loop reads CARSYPATGQTQYF. CDR3 DNA: TGTGCCAGAAGCTACCCCGCGACAGGCCAGACCCAGTACTTC.

This chain joins TRBV13 and TRBJ1-2, with D perhaps matching TRBD1 (6 bases). Trimming removed 1 base from V and 5 bases from J, with 17 bases in between. Germline assignment: CDR1 PRHDT and CDR2 FYEKMQ (reference sequence). The CDR3 has 16 amino acids. The CDR3 DNA is TGTGCCAGCAGCTTAGCAAGCACAGGGTTTCGGTATGGCTACACCTTC. This sequence encodes CASSLASTGFRYGYTF.

This rearrangement joins TRBV4-3 to TRBJ2-3; 9 bases are a match to TRBD1. J was trimmed by 1 base and V by 1 base; bases with no gene match: 6. Germline V lookup: CDR1 LGHNA, CDR2 YSLEER. This CDR3 comprises 17 residues. In DNA, the CDR3 is TGCGCCAGCAGCCAAGTCAGGACAGGGGTGCGCACAGATACGCAGTATTTT. Translation gives CASSQVRTGVRTDTQYF.

The chain employs TRBV30 and TRBJ1-5, with 8 bases identical to TRBD1. This CDR3 has 14 amino acids. CDR1 and CDR2 (germline): GTSNPN, SVGIG (reference sequence). Trimming at V came to 3 bases and at J to 3 bases, leaving 4 bases not matched to a gene. This CDR3 reads CAWSRTGYNQPQHF. CDR3 DNA: TGTGCCTGGAGCAGGACAGGGTACAATCAGCCCCAGCATTTT. The complete variable domain, with remaining parts taken from reference TRBV30 and TRBJ1-5, reads SQTIHQWPATLVQPVGSPLSLECTVEGTSNPNLYWYRQAAGRGLQLLFYSVGIGQISSEVPQNLSASRPQDRQFILSSKKLLLSDSGFYLCAWSRTGYNQPQHFGDGTRLSIL.